These 10 T cell receptor beta chains share one sample of origin, sequenced in a study of blood T cell repertoires in COVID-19. Profiled with immunoSEQ multiplex PCR; TCRdb holds only in-frame clones, not every one. This sample has about 190,000 clones, with 75% to 95% found just once. Sequencing was performed on peripheral blood. The receptors here all came from a man over 45 with acute or convalescent COVID-19.

The rearrangement joins TRBV5-1 to TRBJ2-3; D possibly corresponds to TRBD2 (6 bases). This CDR3 spans 15 amino acids. The germline V gene encodes CDR1 SGHRS and CDR2 YFSETQ. V was trimmed by 0 bases and J by 2 bases, leaving 10 bases between them. CDR3 amino acids: CASSLGRRVTDTQYF. In nucleotides, the CDR3 is TGCGCCAGCAGCTTGGGCAGGAGGGTCACAGATACGCAGTATTTT.

This chain uses TRBV5-6 with TRBJ2-2, with D possibly TRBD2 on 5 matching bases. This CDR3 has 16 residues. V lost 4 bases, J lost 1 base, and 14 bases lay in between. The germline CDR1 and CDR2 sequences are SGHDT and YYEEEE. As DNA, the CDR3 is TGTGCCAGCAGCCCCGATGGTGCGGGGAACACCGGGGAGCTGTTTTTT. Translation gives CASSPDGAGNTGELFF.

The chain employs TRBV3-1 (or the pseudogene TRBV3-2) and TRBJ2-7, with 13 bases aligning to TRBD2. This CDR3 contains 15 residues. Germline CDR1 LGHDT, CDR2 YNNKEL (reference sequence). Trimming removed 4 bases from V and 7 bases from J; junction bases left unmatched: 7. The CDR3, as DNA: TGTGCCAGCAGCCTAGGGACTAGCGGGGCCCGGGAGCAGTACTTC. Its translation is CASSLGTSGAREQYF.

This clone has only a few counts. J is TRBJ2-7 and V is TRBV2; no clear D. Trimming shortened V by 1 base and J by 3 bases, and 13 bases separated the two germline ends. The CDR3 has 15 amino acids. Germline CDR1 is SNHLY and CDR2 is FYNNEI. The DNA for the CDR3 is TGTGCCAGCAGTGAAGGAGGTGACCGGGTCTACGAGCAGTACGTC. Its protein product is CASSEGGDRVYEQYV.

The CDR3 bases are TGTGCCAGCAGCCCTAGTCGCGGGACAGGTGGCGAAAAACTGTTTTTT. Its translation is CASSPSRGTGGEKLFF. This rearrangement joins TRBV3-1 (or the pseudogene TRBV3-2) to TRBJ1-4, with 8 bases lining up with TRBD1. J lost 8 bases, V lost 4 bases, and 12 bases had no gene match. Germline assignment: CDR1 LGHDT and CDR2 YNNKEL (reference sequence). The length of the CDR3 is 16 residues.

The V gene is TRBV7-9, the J gene TRBJ1-4; maybe TRBD1 (6 bases). From germline, CDR1 is SEHNR and CDR2 FQNEAQ (reference sequence). The germline V and J ends were trimmed by 5 bases and 0 bases, with 13 bases remaining between them. The CDR3 loop spans 16 amino acids. CDR3 region: CASSPQGTTTNEKLFF. CDR3 coding DNA: TGTGCCAGCAGCCCTCAAGGGACAACAACTAATGAAAAACTGTTTTTT.

Regarding this clone: At one end, the junction sequence differs from germline, possibly due to a read error. This chain links TRBV7-8 with TRBJ2-7; 7 nucleotides match TRBD2. Germline CDR1 reads SGHVS; CDR2 reads FQNEAQ. There are 14 residues in the CDR3. The CDR3 bases are TGTGCCAGCAGATTAGGAACTAGCGCAAAAGAGCAGTACTTC. Its protein product is CASRLGTSAKEQYF. The variable domain in full, completed from reference TRBV7-8 and TRBJ2-7, reads GAGVSQSPRYKVAKRGQDVALRCDPISGHVSLFWYQQALGQGPEFLTYFQNEAQLDKSGLPSDRFFAERPEGSVSTLKIQRTQQEDSAVYLCASRLGTSAKEQYFGPGTRLTVT.

The gene calls are TRBV5-1 and TRBJ2-7, with 15 bases aligning to TRBD2. The trim removed 1 base at V and 0 bases at J, leaving 11 bases unmatched. CDR1 and CDR2 from the germline V gene are SGHRS and YFSETQ. The CDR3 spans 20 residues. Here the CDR3 reads CASSLTGTSGGSVISYEQYV. DNA of the CDR3: TGCGCCAGCAGCTTGACAGGGACTAGCGGGGGGTCCGTAATCTCCTACGAGCAGTACGTC.

This rearrangement joins TRBV3-1 (or the pseudogene TRBV3-2) to TRBJ1-2, with TRBD1 as a possible D gene (6 bases). Germline CDR1 and CDR2: LGHDT and YNNKEL (reference sequence). Trimming shortened V by 1 base and J by 4 bases, and 13 bases separated the two germline ends. This CDR3 has 15 amino acids. The CDR3, as DNA: TGTGCCAGCAGCCAAGGACAGGTCCTTGCCTATGGCTACACCTTC. Residues: CASSQGQVLAYGYTF.

The rearrangement links TRBV5-1 to TRBJ2-1, with 7 bases matching TRBD1. In germline, CDR1 is SGHRS, CDR2 YFSETQ. The CDR3 has 17 residues. Germline trimming cut 1 base from V and 3 bases from J; bases unmatched to any gene: 10. The CDR3 sequence is CASSLTPGQSFYNEQFF. The CDR3, as DNA: TGCGCCAGCAGCTTGACTCCGGGACAGAGTTTCTACAATGAGCAGTTCTTC. Using reference TRBV5-1 and TRBJ2-1 for the parts outside the CDR3, the full variable domain is KAGVTQTPRYLIKTRGQQVTLSCSPISGHRSVSWYQQTPGQGLQFLFEYFSETQRNKGNFPGRFSGRQFSNSRSEMNVSTLELGDSALYLCASSLTPGQSFYNEQFFGPGTRLTVL.